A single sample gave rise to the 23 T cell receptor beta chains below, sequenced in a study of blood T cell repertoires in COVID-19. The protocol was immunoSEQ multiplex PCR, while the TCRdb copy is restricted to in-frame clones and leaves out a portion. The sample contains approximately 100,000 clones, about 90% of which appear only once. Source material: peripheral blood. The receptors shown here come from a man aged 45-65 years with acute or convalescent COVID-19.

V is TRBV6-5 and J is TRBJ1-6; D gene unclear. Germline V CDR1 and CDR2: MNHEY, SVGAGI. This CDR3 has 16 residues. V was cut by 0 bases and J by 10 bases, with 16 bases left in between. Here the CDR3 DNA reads TGTGCCAGCAGTTACTCCCCCGGGGTCCAATTCTCACCCCTCCACTTT. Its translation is CASSYSPGVQFSPLHF.

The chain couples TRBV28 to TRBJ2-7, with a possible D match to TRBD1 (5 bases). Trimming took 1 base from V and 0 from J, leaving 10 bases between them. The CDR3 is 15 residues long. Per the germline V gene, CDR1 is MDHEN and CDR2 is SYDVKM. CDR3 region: CASSLYWTSSYEQYF. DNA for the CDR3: TGTGCCAGCAGTTTATATTGGACATCCTCCTACGAGCAGTACTTC.

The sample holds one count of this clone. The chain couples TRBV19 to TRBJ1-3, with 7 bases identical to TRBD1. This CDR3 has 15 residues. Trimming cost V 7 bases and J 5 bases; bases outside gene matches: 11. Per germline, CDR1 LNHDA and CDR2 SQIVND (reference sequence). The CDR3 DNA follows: TGTGCCAGTACCCCAATGGGGGACAGAAGAAACACCATATATTTT. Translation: CASTPMGDRRNTIYF.

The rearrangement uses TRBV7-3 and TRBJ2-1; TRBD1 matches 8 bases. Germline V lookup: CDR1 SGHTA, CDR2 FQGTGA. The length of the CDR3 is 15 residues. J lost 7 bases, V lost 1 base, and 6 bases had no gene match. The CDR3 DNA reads TGTGCCAGCAGCTTAAAGGGACAGGAGGGGAATGAGCAGTTCTTC. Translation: CASSLKGQEGNEQFF.

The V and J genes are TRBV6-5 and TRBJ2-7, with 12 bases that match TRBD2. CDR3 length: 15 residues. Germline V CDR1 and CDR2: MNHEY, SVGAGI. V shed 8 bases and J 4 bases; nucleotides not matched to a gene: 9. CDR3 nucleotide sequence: TGTGCCAGCTACACCCCGACTAGCGGGGGTTACGAGCAGTACTTC. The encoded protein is CASYTPTSGGYEQYF.

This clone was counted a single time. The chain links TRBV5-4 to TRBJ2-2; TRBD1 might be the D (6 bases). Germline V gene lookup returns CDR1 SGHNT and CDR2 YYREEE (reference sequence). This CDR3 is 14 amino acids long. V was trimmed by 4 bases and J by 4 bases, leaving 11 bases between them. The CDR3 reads CASSPGQLTGELFF. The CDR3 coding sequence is TGTGCCAGCAGCCCCGGACAGCTCACCGGGGAGCTGTTTTTT.

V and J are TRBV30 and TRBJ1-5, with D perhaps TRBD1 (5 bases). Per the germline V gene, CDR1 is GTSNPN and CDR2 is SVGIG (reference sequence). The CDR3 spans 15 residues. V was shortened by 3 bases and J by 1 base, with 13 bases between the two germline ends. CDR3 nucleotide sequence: TGTGCCTGGAGCCCGGGACGGGGGAGCAATCAGCCCCAGCATTTT. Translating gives CAWSPGRGSNQPQHF.

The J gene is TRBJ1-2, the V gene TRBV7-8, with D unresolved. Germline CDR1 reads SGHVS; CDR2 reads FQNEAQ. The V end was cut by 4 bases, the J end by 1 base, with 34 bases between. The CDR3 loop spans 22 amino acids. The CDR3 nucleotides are TGTGCCAGCAGCTCACAAAGAAGGCCTACAGTTCCCTTCCCACATTTTAACTATGGCTACACCTTC. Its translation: CASSSQRRPTVPFPHFNYGYTF.

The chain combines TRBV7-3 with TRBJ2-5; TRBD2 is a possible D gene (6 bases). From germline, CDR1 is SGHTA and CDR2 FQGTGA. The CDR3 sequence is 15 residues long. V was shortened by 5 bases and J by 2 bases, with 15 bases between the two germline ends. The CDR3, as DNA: TGTGCCAGCAGCCCGGGCGGGGAGGTTCAAGAGACCCAGTACTTC. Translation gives CASSPGGEVQETQYF.

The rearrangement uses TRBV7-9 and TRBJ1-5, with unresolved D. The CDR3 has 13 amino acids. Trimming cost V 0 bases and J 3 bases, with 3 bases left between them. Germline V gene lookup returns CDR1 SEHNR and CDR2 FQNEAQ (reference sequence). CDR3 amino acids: CASSLAANQPQHF. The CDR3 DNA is TGTGCCAGCAGCTTAGCGGCCAATCAGCCCCAGCATTTT. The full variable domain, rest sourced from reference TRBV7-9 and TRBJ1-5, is DTGVSQNPRHKITKRGQNVTFRCDPISEHNRLYWYRQTLGQGPEFLTYFQNEAQLEKSRLLSDRFSAERPKGSFSTLEIQRTEQGDSAMYLCASSLAANQPQHFGDGTRLSIL.

The CDR3 sequence is CASSLGGTGLQETQYF. CDR3 DNA sequence: TGTGCCAGCAGTTTAGGGGGGACAGGGTTACAAGAGACCCAGTACTTC. V and J are TRBV27 and TRBJ2-5; 9 bases agree with TRBD1. CDR3 length: 16 residues. Trimming at V came to 2 bases and at J to 2 bases, leaving 6 bases not matched to a gene. Germline CDR1 is MNHEY and CDR2 is SMNVEV (reference sequence).

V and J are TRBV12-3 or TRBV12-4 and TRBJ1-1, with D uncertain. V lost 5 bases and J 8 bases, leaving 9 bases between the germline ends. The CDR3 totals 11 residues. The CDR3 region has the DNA TGTGCCAGCAGTGCTAGCCCGGAAGCTTTCTTT. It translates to CASSASPEAFF.

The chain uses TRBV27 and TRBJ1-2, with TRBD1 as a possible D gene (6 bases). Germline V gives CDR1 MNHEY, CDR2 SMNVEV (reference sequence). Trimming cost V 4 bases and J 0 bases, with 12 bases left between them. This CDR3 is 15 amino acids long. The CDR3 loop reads CASSSPRQANYGYTF. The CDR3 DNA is TGTGCCAGCAGTTCGCCGCGACAGGCTAACTATGGCTACACCTTC.

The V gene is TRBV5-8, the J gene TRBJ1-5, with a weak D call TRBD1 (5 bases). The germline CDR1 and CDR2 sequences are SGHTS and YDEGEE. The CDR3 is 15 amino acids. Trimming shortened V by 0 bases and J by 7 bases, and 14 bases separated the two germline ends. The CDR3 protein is CASSLEGGVGQPQHF. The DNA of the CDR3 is TGTGCCAGCAGCTTGGAGGGAGGGGTAGGACAGCCCCAGCATTTT.

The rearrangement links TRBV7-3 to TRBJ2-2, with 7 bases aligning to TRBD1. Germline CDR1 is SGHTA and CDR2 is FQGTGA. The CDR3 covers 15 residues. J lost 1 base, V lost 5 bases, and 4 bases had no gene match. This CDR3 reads CASSPWTGNTGELFF. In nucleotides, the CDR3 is TGTGCCAGCAGCCCCTGGACAGGGAACACCGGGGAGCTGTTTTTT.

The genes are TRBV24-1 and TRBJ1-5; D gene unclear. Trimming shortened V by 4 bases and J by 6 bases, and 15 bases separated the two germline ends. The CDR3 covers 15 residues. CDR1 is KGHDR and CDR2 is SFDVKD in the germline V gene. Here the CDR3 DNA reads TGTGCCACCAGTGACTCTGTCTCAACGGGTCAGCCCCAGCATTTT. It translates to CATSDSVSTGQPQHF.

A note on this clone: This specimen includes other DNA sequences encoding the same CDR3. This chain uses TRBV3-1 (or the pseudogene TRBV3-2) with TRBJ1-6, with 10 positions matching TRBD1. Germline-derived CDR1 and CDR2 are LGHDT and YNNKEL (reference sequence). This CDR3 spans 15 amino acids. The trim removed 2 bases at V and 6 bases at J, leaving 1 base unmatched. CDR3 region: CASSQRDRGNSPLHF. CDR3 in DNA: TGTGCCAGCAGCCAACGGGACAGGGGTAATTCACCCCTCCACTTT.

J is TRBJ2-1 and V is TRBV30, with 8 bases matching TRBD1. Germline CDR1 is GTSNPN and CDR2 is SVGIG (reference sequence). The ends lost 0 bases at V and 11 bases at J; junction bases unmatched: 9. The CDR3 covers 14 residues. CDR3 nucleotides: TGTGCCTGGAGTGTAAGTCAGGGGGCCTTACAGCAGTTCTTC. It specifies CAWSVSQGALQQFF. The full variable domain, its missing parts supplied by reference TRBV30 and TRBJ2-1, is SQTIHQWPATLVQPVGSPLSLECTVEGTSNPNLYWYRQAAGRGLQLLFYSVGIGQISSEVPQNLSASRPQDRQFILSSKKLLLSDSGFYLCAWSVSQGALQQFFGPGTRLTVL.

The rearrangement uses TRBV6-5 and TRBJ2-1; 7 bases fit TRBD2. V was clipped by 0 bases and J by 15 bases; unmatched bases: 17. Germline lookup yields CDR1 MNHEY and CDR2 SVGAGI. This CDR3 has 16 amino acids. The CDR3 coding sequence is TGTGCCAGCAGTTACTCGATAGGGACTATCCACAATGAGTGGTTCTTC. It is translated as CASSYSIGTIHNEWFF.

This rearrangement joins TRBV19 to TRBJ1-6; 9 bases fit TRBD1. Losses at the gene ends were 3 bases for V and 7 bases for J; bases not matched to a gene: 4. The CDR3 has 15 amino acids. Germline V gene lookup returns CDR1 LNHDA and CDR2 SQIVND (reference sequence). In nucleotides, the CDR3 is TGTGCCAGTAGTATTTCGGGACAGGGCAATTCACCCCTCCACTTT. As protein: CASSISGQGNSPLHF.

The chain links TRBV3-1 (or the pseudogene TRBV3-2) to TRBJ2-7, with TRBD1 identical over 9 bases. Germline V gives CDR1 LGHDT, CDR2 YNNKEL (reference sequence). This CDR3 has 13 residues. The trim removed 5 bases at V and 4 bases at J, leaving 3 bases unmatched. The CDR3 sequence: CASSLGQGYEQYF. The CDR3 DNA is TGTGCCAGCAGCTTGGGACAGGGTTACGAGCAGTACTTC.

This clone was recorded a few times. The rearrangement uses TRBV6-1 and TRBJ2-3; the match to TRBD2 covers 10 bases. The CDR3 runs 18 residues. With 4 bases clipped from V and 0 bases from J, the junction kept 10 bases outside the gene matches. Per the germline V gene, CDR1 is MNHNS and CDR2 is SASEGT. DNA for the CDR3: TGTGCCAGCAGTGGGCCCCCGAGCGGGGGGGCCAGCACAGATACGCAGTATTTT. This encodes CASSGPPSGGASTDTQYF.

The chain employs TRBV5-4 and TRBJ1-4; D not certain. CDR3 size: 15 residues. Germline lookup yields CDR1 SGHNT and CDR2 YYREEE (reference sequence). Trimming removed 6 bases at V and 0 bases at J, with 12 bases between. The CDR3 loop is CASTFGGTTNEKLFF. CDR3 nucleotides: TGTGCCAGCACCTTCGGAGGGACAACTAATGAAAAACTGTTTTTT.